This entry is about one TCR beta chain. CDR3 size: 11 residues. V was pared by 4 bases and J by 7 bases, with 5 bases between. Per germline, CDR1 SGHAT and CDR2 FQDESV (reference sequence). Repertoires were generated with immunoSEQ multiplex PCR, while TCRdb's copy carries only in-frame clones and drops some. The profile shows approximately 51,000 clones, around 93% of them singletons. This sample is part of a study of T cell changes during pregnancy in multiple sclerosis. This material consisted of CD4+ T cells from peripheral blood mononuclear cells, taken after pregnancy. This TCR was recovered from a female donor with multiple sclerosis, enrolled in a pregnancy study. V gene TRBV11-1 combines with J gene TRBJ2-4, with a possible D match to TRBD2 (5 bases). CDR3 nucleotides: TGTGCCAGCAGCTCGGGGAACATTCAGTACTTC. Translating it yields CASSSGNIQYF.